The 23 T cell receptor beta chains below were found in one sample sequenced in a study of human T cells and chemical hapten exposure. In TCRdb, the RACE reads were re-called with MiXCR into one record per CDR3 protein. The sample has 50,000 to 80,000 distinct CDR3 sequences, more than 9.5% seen once; the top ten hold around 2.1%. Specified time point: patch test 3, about 24 weeks after DPC sensitization. This sample's treatment: therapeutic diphenylcyclopropenone sensitization with weekly scalp DPC. The input for sequencing was whole blood, taken in connection with sensitization to the hapten diphenylcyclopropenone (DPC). These receptors were obtained from a woman in her 30s with alopecia areata. Some clones in this sample may be carry-over from other donors' samples.

This clonotype was counted at least ten times. This sequence joins TRBV12-3 or TRBV12-4 and TRBJ2-7, with D perhaps TRBD2 (6 bases). The length of the CDR3 is 14 residues. V gave up 5 bases and J gave up 4 bases, with 15 bases separating them. The CDR3 bases are TGTGCCAGCAGTACGGGACTCCTGAGGTACGAGCAGTACTTC. This gives the protein CASSTGLLRYEQYF.

The rearrangement uses TRBV7-3 and TRBJ1-6; 8 positions match TRBD1. Germline CDR1 and CDR2: SGHTA and FQGTGA. The CDR3 length is 14 residues. Trimming cost V 4 bases and J 9 bases; bases outside gene matches: 5. CDR3 nucleotides: TGTGCCAGCAGCTGGACAGGGCATGGTTCACCCCTCCACTTT. This gives the protein CASSWTGHGSPLHF.

As for this clonotype: A much larger clone differs by one base, so this may be a read error. The rearrangement joins TRBV20-1 to TRBJ2-2; D gene unclear. Trimming shortened V by 1 base and J by 6 bases, and 12 bases separated the two germline ends. Germline lookup yields CDR1 DFQATT and CDR2 SNEGSKA (reference sequence). The CDR3 has 14 amino acids. The CDR3 sequence is CSARAVRSPGELFF. The CDR3 region has the DNA TGCAGTGCTAGAGCCGTGCGGTCCCCCGGGGAGCTGTTTTTT.

In its sample, this clonotype was seen a few times. This CDR3 is CASSPTGTSGRNEQFF. The CDR3 DNA sequence: TGCGCCAGCAGCCCCACCGGGACTAGCGGGAGAAATGAGCAGTTCTTC. V is TRBV4-3 and J is TRBJ2-1, with 14 bases aligning to TRBD2. The CDR3 is 16 residues long. Germline lookup yields CDR1 LGHNA and CDR2 YSLEER. V shed 4 bases, J shed 7 bases, and the junction held 6 bases outside the gene matches.

This clonotype was counted at least ten times. The CDR3 DNA is TGTGCCAGCAGCTTTCGACTAGCGGGGGACCAAGAGACCCAGTACTTC. Encoded protein: CASSFRLAGDQETQYF. J is TRBJ2-5 and V is TRBV5-4, with 12 bases aligning to TRBD2. V gave up 2 bases and J gave up 0 bases; unmatched junction bases: 2. CDR1 and CDR2 (germline): SGHNT, YYREEE (reference sequence). CDR3 length: 16 residues.

This clonotype was recorded a few times. This chain uses TRBV24-1 with TRBJ2-2, with D unclear. Trimming took 6 bases from V and 4 from J, leaving 5 bases between them. From germline, CDR1 is KGHDR and CDR2 SFDVKD. The CDR3 extends over 12 amino acids. The CDR3 nucleotides read TGTGCCACCAGTCCTCGCACCGGGGAGCTGTTTTTT. Its protein product is CATSPRTGELFF.

This clonotype was observed a handful of times. J is TRBJ1-1 and V is TRBV12-3 or TRBV12-4; maybe TRBD1 (5 bases). Trimming left V 3 bases short and J 1 base short, with 12 bases between. The CDR3 has 15 residues. The CDR3 nucleotides are TGTGCCAGCAGTTTTGATTGGGGGGGGAACACTGAAGCTTTCTTT. Protein: CASSFDWGGNTEAFF.

The sample holds a few counts of this clonotype. The V call is TRBV13, the J call TRBJ1-2; D call uncertain. CDR3 length: 13 residues. Germline CDR1 and CDR2: PRHDT and FYEKMQ (reference sequence). V was clipped by 0 bases and J by 5 bases, with 7 bases between them. As DNA, the CDR3 is TGTGCCAGCAGCTTAGGCGTAGATTATGGCTACACCTTC. It yields the protein CASSLGVDYGYTF.

The sample holds a few counts of this clonotype. The chain carries TRBV4-1 and TRBJ2-5; D not certain. V was cut by 1 base and J by 6 bases, with 6 bases left in between. The germline V gene encodes CDR1 MGHRA and CDR2 YSYEKL. The CDR3 totals 12 residues. In nucleotides, the CDR3 is TGCGCCAGCAGCCAAGTTGAAAAGACCCAGTACTTC. This encodes CASSQVEKTQYF.

The genes are TRBV2 and TRBJ2-5; the D is unclear. The germline gives CDR1 SNHLY, CDR2 FYNNEI. CDR3 length equals 17 residues. Trimming took off 9 bases at V and 1 base at J, with 24 bases between the two ends. CDR3 loop: CASPTGQASTGQETQYF. CDR3 DNA sequence: TGTGCCAGTCCGACCGGCCAGGCCTCGACGGGCCAAGAGACCCAGTACTTC.

This clonotype occurred a few times. V is TRBV3-1 and J is TRBJ2-2; D is ambiguous. V lost 1 base, J lost 4 bases, and 7 bases lay in between. Germline V gives CDR1 LGHDT, CDR2 YNNKEL (reference sequence). CDR3 size: 14 residues. The CDR3 coding sequence is TGTGCCAGCAGCCAAGCCTTTGGCACCGGGGAGCTGTTTTTT. This codes for CASSQAFGTGELFF.

This clonotype was seen a handful of times. The CDR3 here is CASSFRGTSSYNEQFF. The CDR3 bases are TGTGCCAGCAGCTTTAGGGGGACTAGCTCCTACAATGAGCAGTTCTTC. The rearrangement uses TRBV5-6 and TRBJ2-1; 8 nucleotides align to TRBD2. Looked up from germline, CDR1 is SGHDT and CDR2 is YYEEEE. The CDR3 runs to 16 residues. V shed 2 bases and J 0 bases; nucleotides not matched to a gene: 4.

The chain couples TRBV7-2 to TRBJ2-7, with 8 bases aligning to TRBD2. Germline-derived CDR1 and CDR2 are SGHTA and FQGNSA. This CDR3 is built from 16 residues. Losses at the gene ends were 1 base for V and 3 bases for J; bases not matched to a gene: 8. The DNA for the CDR3 is TGTGCCAGCAGCTTAGAAGGGTCTAGCGGGTACTACGAGCAGTACTTC. This sequence encodes CASSLEGSSGYYEQYF. Looking up the rest from reference TRBV7-2 and TRBJ2-7 gives the full variable domain: GAGVSQSPSNKVTEKGKDVELRCDPISGHTALYWYRQSLGQGLEFLIYFQGNSAPDKSGLPSDRFSAERTGGSVSTLTIQRTQQEDSAVYLCASSLEGSSGYYEQYFGPGTRLTVT.

This chain connects TRBV29-1 to TRBJ2-1; D is ambiguous. This CDR3 contains 14 residues. CDR1 is SQVTM and CDR2 is ANQGSEA in the germline V gene. The germline V and J ends were trimmed by 4 bases and 0 bases, with 10 bases remaining between them. The CDR3 DNA reads TGCAGCGTTGGTCGGGCGAGCTCCTACAATGAGCAGTTCTTC. It specifies CSVGRASSYNEQFF.

This clonotype was found many times. The V gene is TRBV27, the J gene TRBJ1-6; unclear D gene. The CDR3 runs to 17 residues. The germline V gene has CDR1 MNHEY and CDR2 SMNVEV (reference sequence). V lost 1 base and J lost 0, with 10 bases in between. CDR3 sequence reads: CASSLLGSSSYNSPLHF. As DNA, the CDR3 is TGTGCCAGCAGTTTATTGGGGTCGAGCTCCTATAATTCACCCCTCCACTTT.

This clonotype was observed a few times. The CDR3 protein is CSARSRGNSPLHF. The CDR3 DNA is TGCAGTGCTAGATCCCGGGGAAATTCACCCCTCCACTTT. The rearrangement joins TRBV20-1 to TRBJ1-6; D gene ambiguous. Germline values: CDR1 DFQATT, CDR2 SNEGSKA (reference sequence). This CDR3 region has 13 residues. V lost 2 bases and J 7 bases, leaving 9 bases between the germline ends.

This clonotype was found a few times. The rearrangement links TRBV10-3 to TRBJ1-4; D remains unclear. Trimming removed 4 bases at V and 7 bases at J, with 10 bases between. This CDR3 has 13 residues. The germline V gene has CDR1 ENHRY and CDR2 SYGVKD. The chain's CDR3 is CAISVMEGEKLFF. The CDR3 bases are TGTGCCATCAGTGTAATGGAGGGTGAAAAACTGTTTTTT.

Many counts were recorded for this clonotype. The chain employs TRBV19 and TRBJ1-2; maybe TRBD1 (5 bases). The CDR3 sequence is 15 residues long. From germline, CDR1 is LNHDA and CDR2 SQIVND (reference sequence). Trimming took 4 bases from V and 4 from J, leaving 16 bases between them. The CDR3 bases are TGTGCCAGTAGTAGAAGGGACCGGTCCAGCTATGGCTACACCTTC. The encoded protein is CASSRRDRSSYGYTF.

The V call is TRBV3-1, the J call TRBJ1-5; D gene uncertain. The germline V and J ends were trimmed by 3 bases and 2 bases, with 2 bases remaining between them. This CDR3 is built from 12 residues. CDR1 and CDR2 (germline): LGHDT, YNNKEL (reference sequence). CDR3 coding DNA: TGTGCCAGCAGCCAGGGCAATCAGCCCCAGCATTTT. This gives the protein CASSQGNQPQHF.

This chain uses TRBV28 with TRBJ2-3; unclear D gene. V lost 7 bases to trimming and J lost 2 bases, with 4 bases between them. Germline V lookup: CDR1 MDHEN, CDR2 SYDVKM. The length of the CDR3 is 11 residues. CDR3 protein: CASTTTDTQYF. The CDR3 region has the DNA TGTGCCAGCACGACCACAGATACGCAGTATTTT. The complete variable domain, with remaining parts taken from reference TRBV28 and TRBJ2-3, reads DVKVTQSSRYLVKRTGEKVFLECVQDMDHENMFWYRQDPGLGLRLIYFSYDVKMKEKGDIPEGYSVSREKKERFSLILESASTNQTSMYLCASTTTDTQYFGPGTRLTVL.

This clonotype has a handful of counts. CDR3 loop: CASSSIPGLASDTQYF. In nucleotides, the CDR3 is TGCGCCAGCAGCTCTATTCCGGGACTAGCTTCAGATACGCAGTATTTT. This rearrangement joins TRBV5-1 to TRBJ2-3, with 9 bases fitting TRBD2. The CDR3 runs to 16 residues. V lost 3 bases and J lost 4; bases outside the gene matches: 9. The germline V gene encodes CDR1 SGHRS and CDR2 YFSETQ.

This clonotype was observed a handful of times. The chain is built from TRBV6-1 and TRBJ2-2, with no clear D. Trimming left V 5 bases short and J 5 bases short, with 12 bases between. CDR1 and CDR2 (germline): MNHNS, SASEGT. This CDR3 region has 14 residues. The CDR3 bases are TGTGCCAGCAGTAAAGTGGGGTCAACCGGGGAGCTGTTTTTT. Encoded protein: CASSKVGSTGELFF.

This clonotype was picked up a small number of times. This chain joins TRBV29-1 and TRBJ2-1; D call uncertain. Germline V lookup: CDR1 SQVTM, CDR2 ANQGSEA. This CDR3 region has 12 residues. V lost 6 bases and J 5 bases, leaving 11 bases between the germline ends. The CDR3 bases are TGCAGCGTGTCCCTCTTCAACAATGAGCAGTTCTTC. As protein: CSVSLFNNEQFF.